The 4 T cell receptor beta chains below come from one sample, sequenced in a study of T cell responses to AZD1222 COVID-19 vaccine. Assay used: immunoSEQ multiplex PCR; TCRdb lists only in-frame clones, some missing. The top ten clones hold about 6% of a sample with 85,000 to 100,000 clones, about 86% of them seen once. Sequenced material: peripheral blood, taken on day 0 of AZD1222 vaccination. The receptors here all came from an adult in good health.

This clone was seen repeatedly, ten times or more. This chain uses TRBV4-2 with TRBJ2-2; no reliable D call. V was cut by 0 bases and J by 4 bases, with 6 bases left in between. Germline V gene sequence: CDR1 LGHNA, CDR2 YNFKEQ. The CDR3 spans 14 residues. The CDR3 nucleotides are TGTGCCAGCAGCCAAGAAGGTCGCACCGGGGAGCTGTTTTTT. The encoded protein is CASSQEGRTGELFF.

The rearrangement links TRBV5-1 to TRBJ1-2; 10 bases agree with TRBD1. V lost 4 bases and J lost 2; bases outside the gene matches: 11. Germline CDR1 SGHRS, CDR2 YFSETQ. This CDR3 has 17 amino acids. The CDR3 bases are TGCGCCAGCAGCCCGGGGACAGGGGTAAACCCCAACTATGGCTACACCTTC. It codes for CASSPGTGVNPNYGYTF. The full variable domain, with the rest looked up from reference TRBV5-1 and TRBJ1-2, is KAGVTQTPRYLIKTRGQQVTLSCSPISGHRSVSWYQQTPGQGLQFLFEYFSETQRNKGNFPGRFSGRQFSNSRSEMNVSTLELGDSALYLCASSPGTGVNPNYGYTFGSGTRLTVV.

This chain joins TRBV7-8 and TRBJ2-2; TRBD2 matches 12 bases. The V gene end was trimmed by 4 bases and the J gene end by 11 bases; junction bases not matched to a gene: 2. The germline gives CDR1 SGHVS, CDR2 FQNEAQ. The CDR3 is made up of 13 amino acids. The CDR3 DNA reads as TGTGCCAGCAGCTCAGGACTAGCGGGAGAGCTGTTTTTT. Its protein is CASSSGLAGELFF.

The V gene is TRBV6-5, the J gene TRBJ2-7, with 13 bases lining up with TRBD2. Trimming removed 6 bases from V and 3 bases from J; junction bases left unmatched: 5. The CDR3 spans 15 residues. Germline V gene lookup returns CDR1 MNHEY and CDR2 SVGAGI. The CDR3 loop reads CASRSGTSGNYEQYF. The CDR3 region has the DNA TGTGCCAGCAGATCCGGGACTAGCGGGAACTACGAGCAGTACTTC.